A selection of T cell receptor beta chains follows, all from one sample in a study of shared clonotypes between healthy human individuals. Produced via immunoSEQ multiplex PCR; TCRdb's table is partial and in-frame only. The table includes around 2.5 million clones, roughly 93% detected once. Sequencing used naive CD4+ T cells from PBMCs. Source of these receptors: a man younger than 35 in good health. Some clones in this sample may be carry-over from other donors' samples. Both conserved end residues are part of each CDR3. D genes are given only for firm matches. Clone size is shown for a subset of rows, as once, few, many or a class of expanded clone.

j_call v_call clone_size cdr3_length d_call cdr3_nt cdr3_aa
TRBJ2-5 TRBV5-1 . 17 TRBD2 TGCGCCAGCAGCCCGGGACTAGCGGCAACTTCCCAAGAGACCCAGTACTTC CASSPGLAATSQETQYF
TRBJ2-1 TRBV15 . 18 . TGTGCCACCAGCAGAGATAGGGGGACCCCCTCGTCCTACAATGAGCAGTTCTTC CATSRDRGTPSSYNEQFF
TRBJ2-5 TRBV28 . 18 TRBD1 TGTGCCAGCAGTTCCCCTATAAGCCCGGGACAGGGGGGAGAGACCCAGTACTTC CASSSPISPGQGGETQYF
TRBJ1-1 TRBV5-1 . 16 . TGCGCCAGCAGCTTGGGGGCAGGGAGGGCGAACACTGAAGCTTTCTTT CASSLGAGRANTEAFF
TRBJ2-3 TRBV7-4 . 16 TRBD2 TGTGCCAGCAGCCTTGGGAGGGGCGGGAGCACAGATACGCAGTATTTT CASSLGRGGSTDTQYF
TRBJ1-5 TRBV2 . 14 TRBD1 TGTGCCAGCAGTCCCCAGGGGGCCCCTCAGCCCCAGCATTTT CASSPQGAPQPQHF
TRBJ1-3 TRBV5-6 once 16 . TGTGCCAGCAGCTTGTTGCCAACATTCTCTGGAAACACCATATATTTT CASSLLPTFSGNTIYF
TRBJ1-5 TRBV7-9 . 16 . TGTGCCAGCAGCTTAGAATTGTATAGTGGCAATCAGCCCCAGCATTTT CASSLELYSGNQPQHF
TRBJ1-2 TRBV25-1 . 13 . TGTGCCAGCAGTGACTCAACAGGCTATGGCTACACCTTC CASSDSTGYGYTF
TRBJ2-7 TRBV29-1 . 12 . TGCAGCGCCGGCCAGGGATCTGACGAGCAGTACTTC CSAGQGSDEQYF
TRBJ1-3 TRBV9 . 15 TRBD1 TGTGCCAGCAGCGAGAGAGGGACAGGGGAAAACACCATATATTTT CASSERGTGENTIYF